This T cell receptor beta chain was sequenced during a study of shared clonotypes between healthy human individuals. Selected positively for CCR7 and CD45RO-negative, naive CD8 cells excluded terminally differentiated effector memory CD45RA+ cells. V lost 3 bases, J lost 4 bases, and 7 bases stayed unmatched. CDR1 and CDR2 (germline): SGHNT, YYREEE (reference sequence). The CDR3 sequence is 14 residues long. The repertoire was sequenced with immunoSEQ multiplex PCR; TCRdb's copy has only in-frame clones and lacks some. Found here are about 1.9 million clones, around 93% of them singletons; the top ten hold 1.5% to 2%.

The specimen sequenced was naive CD8+ T cells from PBMCs. The origin of this receptor is a man aged 18 to 30 in good health. Some clones in this sample may be carry-over from other donors' samples. The chain combines TRBV5-4 with TRBJ2-7; TRBD1 matches at 7 bases. CDR3 in amino acids: CASSSGDSPYEQYF. The CDR3 DNA sequence: TGTGCCAGCAGCTCCGGGGACAGCCCATACGAGCAGTACTTC.